The clone carrying this T cell receptor (beta chain) is medium-sized (0.01 to 0.1%) in the sample. This entry is derived from a study of sequential checkpoint blockade in melanoma. Study as a whole: First-line arms were nivolumab then ipilimumab, or the reverse, randomized 1:1. Each arm's sequence ended with maintenance nivolumab.

CDR1 and CDR2 from the germline V gene are MDHEN and SYDVKM. V gave up 2 bases and J gave up 5 bases, with 10 bases separating them. The CDR3 consists of 15 residues. As for treatment: randomized to nivolumab then ipilimumab (arm A) or the reverse (arm B). None of the patients previously received DNA-damaging chemotherapy. Repertoires were generated with immunoSEQ multiplex PCR, while TCRdb's copy carries only in-frame clones and drops some. The data contain 12,000 or so clones, roughly 25% of them seen just once; the ten biggest clones take up roughly a fifth. This clonotype was sampled from a human donor with melanoma. The chain uses TRBV28 and TRBJ1-6; D is possibly TRBD1 (5 bases). Sequencing used tumor tissue (inferred from file names), obtained from a patient given nivolumab and ipilimumab in sequence. The CDR3 nucleotides are TGTGCCAGCAGTTTAATAGACAGAGATAATTCACCCCTCCACTTT. Residues: CASSLIDRDNSPLHF.